The next 17 T cell receptor beta chains were all read from a single sample in a study of shared clonotypes between healthy human individuals (dated by TCRdb to the early 2020s). Receptor amplification or capture employed the immunoSEQ multiplex PCR assay. TCRdb provides this immuneACCESS table in a form limited to in-frame rearrangements. Some clones are lacking; in checked studies, under half of them reflect an unresolved V gene, and why the rest are absent is not known. The sample table contains about 490,000 clones; only one count was recorded for 76% of them. The ten largest clones represent 10% to 15% of the sample. The sequenced sample consisted of PBMCs. Receptor source: a woman in her thirties or forties in good health. Some clones in this sample may be carry-over from other donors' samples.

This sequence joins TRBV12-2 and TRBJ2-7; the table's D call, TRBD2, was not checked against the DNA. TRBV12-2 is a pseudogene locus. This CDR3 is 17 amino acids long. The CDR3, as DNA: TGTGCAAGTCGCTTAGTGCCGCTAGCGGGAGCCCCCTACGAGCAGTACTTC. Its protein product is CASRLVPLAGAPYEQYF.

The gene calls are TRBV5-6 and TRBJ2-2; 12 bases fit TRBD2. The CDR3 is 19 residues long. The V and J ends lost 6 bases and 0 bases, in that order; junction bases with no gene match: 12. Germline lookup yields CDR1 SGHDT and CDR2 YYEEEE. This CDR3 reads CASTTGLAGPRSNTGELFF. The CDR3 DNA follows: TGTGCCAGCACCACCGGACTAGCGGGGCCACGTTCGAACACCGGGGAGCTGTTTTTT.

V and J are TRBV27 and TRBJ1-2, with TRBD1 matching 9 bases. CDR3 size: 14 residues. V shed 2 bases and J 8 bases; nucleotides not matched to a gene: 6. CDR1 MNHEY and CDR2 SMNVEV come from the germline V gene (reference sequence). In DNA, the CDR3 is TGTGCCAGCAGTTTAAGGGGACAGGGAGGGGGCTACACCTTC. The encoded protein is CASSLRGQGGGYTF.

Turning to this clone: An end of the junction does not agree with germline; a read error may underlie this. The chain combines TRBV5-4 with TRBJ2-5, with TRBD1 matching 7 bases. The germline V gene has CDR1 SGHNT and CDR2 YYREEE (reference sequence). The CDR3 covers 16 residues. The CDR3 here is CASSNRDRTPREAQYF. In nucleotides, the CDR3 is TGTGCCAGCAGCAACCGGGACAGAACGCCAAGAGAGGCCCAGTACTTC.

This clone was observed many times. This chain connects TRBV28 to TRBJ1-3; no firm D call. Germline lookup yields CDR1 MDHEN and CDR2 SYDVKM. V was clipped by 5 bases and J by 5 bases, with 19 bases between them. The CDR3 is 16 residues long. This CDR3 is CASSRHTGNSRNTIYF. In DNA form, the CDR3 reads TGTGCCAGCAGTAGACATACCGGGAACTCAAGAAACACCATATATTTT.

The chain employs TRBV2 and TRBJ1-3; 7 bases map to TRBD1. CDR3 length equals 15 residues. The trim removed 5 bases at V and 3 bases at J, leaving 7 bases unmatched. Germline V gene lookup returns CDR1 SNHLY and CDR2 FYNNEI. The CDR3 DNA reads TGTGCCAGCAGTCCAATAAGGACAGGTGGAAACACCATATATTTT. Its translation: CASSPIRTGGNTIYF.

For this clone: A single base is all that separates this from a far larger clone, so a read error is likely. The chain recombines TRBV4-3 with TRBJ2-2; 7 bases are shared with TRBD2. The germline CDR1 and CDR2 sequences are LGHNA and YSLEER. This CDR3 has 16 amino acids. The CDR3 protein is CSSSQDTLGGPGELFF. The CDR3 nucleotides read TGCTCCAGCAGCCAAGATACGCTGGGAGGGCCCGGGGAGCTGTTTTTT.

The chain is built from TRBV30 and TRBJ2-2; D remains unclear. From germline, CDR1 is GTSNPN and CDR2 SVGIG (reference sequence). V gave up 2 bases and J gave up 0 bases, with 4 bases separating them. CDR3 length: 13 amino acids. CDR3 in amino acids: CAWSPTNTGELFF. The CDR3 DNA sequence: TGTGCCTGGAGTCCAACGAACACCGGGGAGCTGTTTTTT.

With regard to this clone: The junction shows a germline mismatch at one end, possibly a read error. The chain links TRBV30 to TRBJ1-5; 7 bases are a match to TRBD1. The CDR3 extends over 13 amino acids. CDR1 GTSNPN and CDR2 SVGIG come from the germline V gene (reference sequence). CDR3 bases: TGTGTCTGGTCCACAGGGGCCGATCAGCCCCAGCGTTTT. Its translation is CVWSTGADQPQRF.

The gene calls are TRBV6-5 and TRBJ2-7; no firm D call. Trimming removed 2 bases from V and 3 bases from J, with 8 bases in between. CDR3 length equals 13 residues. Germline CDR1 and CDR2: MNHEY and SVGAGI. The CDR3 sequence is CASSYGERYEQYF. In DNA form, the CDR3 reads TGTGCCAGCAGTTACGGGGAACGCTACGAGCAGTACTTC.

The chain has TRBV28 and TRBJ2-2; the D call may be TRBD1 or TRBD2 (6 bases each). The germline V gene encodes CDR1 MDHEN and CDR2 SYDVKM. The CDR3 totals 17 residues. Trimming cost V 1 base and J 5 bases, with 17 bases left between them. This CDR3 reads CASSLFARGRRTGELFF. In DNA, the CDR3 is TGTGCCAGCAGTTTATTTGCACGGGGGCGACGAACCGGGGAGCTGTTTTTT.

The V gene is TRBV28, the J gene TRBJ1-1; a possible D gene is TRBD1 (5 bases). The germline V and J ends were trimmed by 3 bases and 4 bases, with 12 bases remaining between them. This CDR3 region has 14 residues. Germline values: CDR1 MDHEN, CDR2 SYDVKM. CDR3: CASSFGAGGTEAFF. The CDR3 region has the DNA TGTGCCAGCAGTTTTGGGGCGGGGGGCACTGAAGCTTTCTTT.

The rearrangement uses TRBV27 and TRBJ1-2; no firm D call. Between the trimmed V and J ends, which lost 10 bases and 8 bases, there was a span of 20 bases. Germline V CDR1 and CDR2: MNHEY, SMNVEV (reference sequence). The CDR3 is 13 amino acids. CDR3 bases: TGTGCCACCTCCCCATCCGGGAGTTTCGGCTACACCTTC. This translates into CATSPSGSFGYTF.

This chain joins TRBV7-9 and TRBJ1-1; D uncertain. From germline, CDR1 is SEHNR and CDR2 FQNEAQ (reference sequence). The germline V and J ends were trimmed by 2 bases and 2 bases, with 9 bases remaining between them. The length of the CDR3 is 14 residues. CDR3: CASSLSGRNTEAFF. In DNA, the CDR3 is TGTGCCAGCAGCTTATCCGGCCGTAACACTGAAGCTTTCTTT.

This chain links TRBV27 with TRBJ2-5; 13 bases map to TRBD2. The CDR3 totals 15 residues. Germline V gives CDR1 MNHEY, CDR2 SMNVEV (reference sequence). V trimming: 2 bases; J trimming: 4 bases; junction bases outside the gene matches: 1. As DNA, the CDR3 is TGTGCCAGCAGTTTAACTAGCGGGAGGGGAGAGACCCAGTACTTC. Protein product: CASSLTSGRGETQYF.

The chain couples TRBV7-9 to TRBJ2-3; no firm D call. Germline lookup yields CDR1 SEHNR and CDR2 FQNEAQ (reference sequence). V dropped 6 bases and J dropped 1 base, with 8 bases sitting between them. The CDR3 is 13 residues long. This CDR3 reads CASSLERTDTQYF. CDR3 in DNA: TGTGCCAGCAGTCTCGAACGCACAGATACGCAGTATTTT.

This clone was observed a single time. CDR3 residues: CASSSFRLAGGSGDEQFF. CDR3 sequence (DNA): TGTGCCAGCAGCTCCTTTCGACTAGCGGGAGGGTCGGGAGATGAGCAGTTCTTC. The V call is TRBV7-3, the J call TRBJ2-1, with 14 bases identical to TRBD2. The germline gives CDR1 SGHTA, CDR2 FQGTGA. The CDR3 length is 18 residues. The trim removed 4 bases at V and 8 bases at J, leaving 13 bases unmatched.